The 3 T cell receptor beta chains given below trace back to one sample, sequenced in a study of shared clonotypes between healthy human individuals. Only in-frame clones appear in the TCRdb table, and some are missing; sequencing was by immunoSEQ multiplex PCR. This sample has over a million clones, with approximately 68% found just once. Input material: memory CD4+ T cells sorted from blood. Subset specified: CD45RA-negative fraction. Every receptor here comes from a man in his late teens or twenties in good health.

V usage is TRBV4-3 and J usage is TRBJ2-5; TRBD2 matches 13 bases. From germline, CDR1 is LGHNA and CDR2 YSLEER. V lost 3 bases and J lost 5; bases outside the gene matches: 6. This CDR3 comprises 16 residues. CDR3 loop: CASSHGRTSGSETQYF. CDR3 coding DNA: TGCGCCAGCAGCCATGGCCGGACTAGCGGGAGCGAGACCCAGTACTTC.

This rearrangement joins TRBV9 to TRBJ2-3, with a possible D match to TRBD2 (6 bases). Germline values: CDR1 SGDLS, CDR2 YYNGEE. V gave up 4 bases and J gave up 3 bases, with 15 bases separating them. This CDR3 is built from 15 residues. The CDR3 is CASSLWGEWTDTQYF. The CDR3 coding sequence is TGTGCCAGCAGCCTATGGGGGGAGTGGACAGATACGCAGTATTTT.

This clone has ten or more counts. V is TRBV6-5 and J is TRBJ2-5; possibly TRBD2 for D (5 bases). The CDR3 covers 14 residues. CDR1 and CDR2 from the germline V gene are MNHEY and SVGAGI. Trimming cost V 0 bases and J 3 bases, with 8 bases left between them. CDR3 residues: CASSYSNGKETQYF. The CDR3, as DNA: TGTGCCAGCAGTTACTCGAACGGGAAAGAGACCCAGTACTTC.